The 18 T cell receptor beta chains in this list originate from one sample, sequenced in a study of T cells in localized non-small cell lung cancer. The protocol was immunoSEQ multiplex PCR, while the TCRdb copy is restricted to in-frame clones and leaves out a portion. The profile shows approximately 81,000 clones, around 89% of them singletons. Sequencing was performed on peripheral blood, taken before any cancer treatment. These receptors were taken from a woman aged 35-70 years with stage I squamous cell lung carcinoma.

The rearrangement uses TRBV7-3 and TRBJ1-2; a weak D match, TRBD1 (5 bases). The CDR3 length is 16 residues. The germline CDR1 and CDR2 sequences are SGHTA and FQGTGA. V dropped 1 base and J dropped 7 bases, with 19 bases sitting between them. CDR3 sequence: CASSLSFGTPVGGYTF. CDR3 sequence (DNA): TGTGCCAGCAGCTTAAGTTTCGGGACCCCCGTGGGTGGCTACACCTTC.

V is TRBV6-4 and J is TRBJ2-7; D call uncertain. CDR1 MRHNA and CDR2 SNTAGT come from the germline V gene. Trimming pared 2 bases from V and 7 bases from J, leaving 18 bases between. The CDR3 is made up of 15 amino acids. CDR3 nucleotide sequence: TGTGCCAGCAGTGACGAATCTGGTAGGTGGGTGGAGCAGTACTTC. Protein sequence: CASSDESGRWVEQYF.

The chain uses TRBV5-4 and TRBJ1-3, with a possible D match to TRBD1 (6 bases). The CDR3 spans 15 residues. In germline, CDR1 is SGHNT, CDR2 YYREEE (reference sequence). Deletions cut 2 bases from V and 0 bases from J, with 9 bases between. This CDR3 is CASSFGQFSGNTIYF. Here the CDR3 DNA reads TGTGCCAGCAGCTTCGGACAGTTCTCTGGAAACACCATATATTTT.

The V gene is TRBV5-1, the J gene TRBJ1-1, with D possibly being TRBD1 (6 bases). Trimming shortened V by 4 bases and J by 4 bases, and 20 bases separated the two germline ends. The CDR3 spans 16 residues. CDR1 and CDR2 from the germline V gene are SGHRS and YFSETQ. Here the CDR3 DNA reads TGCGCCAGCAGCGTCGAATTACAGGGAGGGAGCACTGAAGCTTTCTTT. As protein: CASSVELQGGSTEAFF.

V usage is TRBV7-9 and J usage is TRBJ2-6; D not certain. The CDR3 has 15 amino acids. Germline V gene sequence: CDR1 SEHNR, CDR2 FQNEAQ (reference sequence). V gave up 5 bases and J gave up 0 bases, with 8 bases separating them. CDR3 sequence: CASSLYSSGANVLTF. CDR3 DNA sequence: TGTGCCAGCAGCCTATATAGCTCTGGGGCCAACGTCCTGACTTTC.

The chain is built from TRBV7-9 and TRBJ2-2, with 8 bases that match TRBD1. The CDR3 runs to 16 residues. Germline V gene data show CDR1 as SEHNR and CDR2 as FQNEAQ (reference sequence). V shed 5 bases, J shed 1 base, and the junction held 6 bases outside the gene matches. In DNA form, the CDR3 reads TGTGCCAGCAGCCCACGACAGGGGCTGAACACCGGGGAGCTGTTTTTT. It specifies CASSPRQGLNTGELFF. Drawing the rest from reference TRBV7-9 and TRBJ2-2, the complete variable domain is DTGVSQNPRHKITKRGQNVTFRCDPISEHNRLYWYRQTLGQGPEFLTYFQNEAQLEKSRLLSDRFSAERPKGSFSTLEIQRTEQGDSAMYLCASSPRQGLNTGELFFGEGSRLTVL.

The CDR3 nucleotides read TGTGCCAGCAGCTTGCACAGGGCCAGCACAGATACGCAGTATTTT. It yields the protein CASSLHRASTDTQYF. V usage is TRBV7-9 and J usage is TRBJ2-3; a possible D gene is TRBD1 (6 bases). Trimming shortened V by 3 bases and J by 0 bases, and 10 bases separated the two germline ends. The CDR3 sequence is 15 residues long. Looked up from germline, CDR1 is SEHNR and CDR2 is FQNEAQ (reference sequence). Filled out from reference TRBV7-9 and TRBJ2-3, the complete variable domain reads DTGVSQNPRHKITKRGQNVTFRCDPISEHNRLYWYRQTLGQGPEFLTYFQNEAQLEKSRLLSDRFSAERPKGSFSTLEIQRTEQGDSAMYLCASSLHRASTDTQYFGPGTRLTVL.

This clone has only a few counts. The chain joins TRBV12-5 to TRBJ2-3; D gene unclear. V gave up 6 bases and J gave up 2 bases, with 12 bases separating them. The V gene's germline CDR1 is LGHNT and CDR2 FRNRAP. The CDR3 runs 14 residues. Here the CDR3 reads CASGPGGDTDTQYF. For the CDR3, the DNA is TGTGCTAGTGGCCCCGGCGGAGACACAGATACGCAGTATTTT. The full variable domain, completed using reference TRBV12-5 and TRBJ2-3, is DARVTQTPRHKVTEMGQEVTMRCQPILGHNTVFWYRQTMMQGLELLAYFRNRAPLDDSGMPKDRFSAEMPDATLATLKIQPSEPRDSAVYFCASGPGGDTDTQYFGPGTRLTVL.

The gene calls are TRBV9 and TRBJ1-1; TRBD1 matches at 7 bases. With V trimmed by 3 bases and J by 0 bases, 5 bases remained unmatched. The length of the CDR3 is 15 residues. The germline gives CDR1 SGDLS, CDR2 YYNGEE. The CDR3 loop reads CASSEGGQMNTEAFF. In nucleotides, the CDR3 is TGTGCCAGCAGCGAGGGGGGACAGATGAACACTGAAGCTTTCTTT.

The chain is built from TRBV7-6 and TRBJ1-1; TRBD1 is a possible D gene (5 bases). The CDR3 covers 15 residues. V was clipped by 4 bases and J by 4 bases, with 16 bases between them. Germline CDR1 is SGHVS and CDR2 is FNYEAQ. DNA for the CDR3: TGTGCCAGCAGCTCCGGGGGGTCGTGGGGCACTGAAGCTTTCTTT. Encoded protein: CASSSGGSWGTEAFF.

The genes are TRBV6-5 and TRBJ2-1, with D possibly called TRBD1 or TRBD2 (6 bases each). The CDR3 is made up of 15 amino acids. V lost 6 bases and J 8 bases, leaving 20 bases between the germline ends. Germline CDR1 is MNHEY and CDR2 is SVGAGI. CDR3 loop: CASSPQGGNFDEQFF. The CDR3 DNA follows: TGTGCCAGCAGCCCCCAAGGGGGGAATTTTGATGAGCAGTTCTTC.

The chain carries TRBV2 and TRBJ1-1; 9 nucleotides line up with TRBD1. Losses at the gene ends were 4 bases for V and 4 bases for J; bases not matched to a gene: 4. Germline lookup yields CDR1 SNHLY and CDR2 FYNNEI. The CDR3 runs to 14 residues. CDR3 nucleotides: TGTGCCAGCAGTGTTCAGGACAGGGGCACTGAAGCTTTCTTT. Amino acid sequence: CASSVQDRGTEAFF. Based on the CDR3 plus reference TRBV2 and TRBJ1-1, the full variable domain is EPEVTQTPSHQVTQMGQEVILRCVPISNHLYFYWYRQILGQKVEFLVSFYNNEISEKSEIFDDQFSVERPDGSNFTLKIRSTKLEDSAMYFCASSVQDRGTEAFFGQGTRLTVV.

The sample holds one count of this clone. The V and J genes are TRBV5-4 and TRBJ1-6; no firm D call. This CDR3 has 14 amino acids. Germline CDR1 reads SGHNT; CDR2 reads YYREEE (reference sequence). The V gene lost 4 bases and the J gene lost 7 bases, with 12 bases spanning the gap. The CDR3 sequence: CASSPGEANSPLHF. The CDR3 region has the DNA TGTGCCAGCAGCCCCGGTGAGGCGAATTCACCCCTCCACTTT.

The chain uses TRBV5-1 and TRBJ1-2; D gene ambiguous. CDR1 is SGHRS and CDR2 is YFSETQ in the germline V gene. V lost 1 base and J 0 bases, leaving 7 bases between the germline ends. CDR3 length: 14 residues. CDR3 protein: CASSLSEPNYGYTF. In DNA, the CDR3 is TGCGCCAGCAGCTTGTCAGAGCCTAACTATGGCTACACCTTC.

The chain has TRBV7-6 and TRBJ2-1, with 13 bases fitting TRBD2. Germline V CDR1 and CDR2: SGHVS, FNYEAQ. The trim removed 4 bases at V and 5 bases at J, leaving 2 bases unmatched. This CDR3 contains 15 residues. In nucleotides, the CDR3 is TGTGCCAGCAGCTCGGGACTAGCGGGGAACAATGAGCAGTTCTTC. This translates into CASSSGLAGNNEQFF. The full variable domain, rest sourced from reference TRBV7-6 and TRBJ2-1, is GAGVSQSPRYKVTKRGQDVALRCDPISGHVSLYWYRQALGQGPEFLTYFNYEAQQDKSGLPNDRFSAERPEGSISTLTIQRTEQRDSAMYRCASSSGLAGNNEQFFGPGTRLTVL.

J is TRBJ1-2 and V is TRBV10-1; 8 bases are a match to TRBD1. The V and J ends lost 6 bases and 8 bases, in that order; junction bases with no gene match: 17. Germline CDR1 reads WNHNN; CDR2 reads SYGVQD (reference sequence). The CDR3 consists of 16 residues. CDR3 amino acids: CASSPQAQGAARGYTF. In nucleotides, the CDR3 is TGCGCCAGCAGCCCCCAAGCCCAGGGGGCGGCGAGGGGCTACACCTTC.

The rearrangement uses TRBV5-1 and TRBJ1-1; D is ambiguous. V lost 4 bases and J 1 base, leaving 8 bases between the germline ends. This CDR3 comprises 13 residues. Germline lookup yields CDR1 SGHRS and CDR2 YFSETQ. The CDR3 sequence is CASSLVRNTEAFF. In DNA, the CDR3 is TGCGCCAGCAGCCTTGTAAGGAACACTGAAGCTTTCTTT.

This clone appeared a single time. This chain links TRBV2 with TRBJ1-1; D gene uncertain. Looked up from germline, CDR1 is SNHLY and CDR2 is FYNNEI. The CDR3 length is 14 residues. V was trimmed by 7 bases and J by 1 base, leaving 13 bases between them. CDR3 amino acids: CASTFGQRNTEAFF. The CDR3 DNA sequence: TGTGCCAGCACATTCGGGCAGAGGAACACTGAAGCTTTCTTT.